This T cell receptor (beta chain) originates from a study of CD8+CD57+ T cells in acquired aplastic anemia (dated by TCRdb to 2017 to 2018). Context from the whole study: DNA extracted from sorted CD4+ and CD8+ cells had a mean of 3.2 ug, with a range of roughly 0.17 to 27.4 ug. CD8+CD57+ expansion was defined as a frequency above the mean frequency observed in healthy subjects.

From the cysteine up to the phenylalanine, the CDR3 has a length of 13 residues. Only the CDR3 DNA stays, 39 bases, in frame from base 1. V was cut back by 4 bases and J by 2 bases, leaving a gap of 7 bases between them. CDR1 and CDR2 (SGDLS, YYNGEE) derive from the germline V gene. Here is what the overall study found, with its caveats: Although 25 to 30 CD8+ CDR3 sequences were shared by patients and controls, these sequences appeared highly expressed in patients and within the immunodominant clones of patients. Patients and healthy controls showed no significant difference in CD8+ Simpson's diversity (P=0.060).

Flow cytometry had shown CD8+CD57+ cell expansion in the patients selected for sequencing. Severe acquired aplastic anemia was diagnosed in all patients according to International Study of Aplastic Anemia and Agranulocytosis and Camitta criteria. No patient had received any therapy when blood was sampled. In the study, sorted CD4+ and CD8+ blood T cells from patients with severe aplastic anemia and from healthy subjects underwent deep sequencing of TCR repertoires. In the USA, patient enrollment took place under clinicaltrials.gov protocols 00001620, 01623167, 00001397, 00071045, 00081523 and 00961064. Ficoll-Paque density gradient centrifugation was used to isolate peripheral blood mononuclear cells. Before DNA extraction, CD4+ and CD8+ T cells were sorted with FACS or magnetic beads. Genomic DNA was used as template for profiling of TCR beta VDJ combinations and CDR3 sequences. An Illumina HiSeq 2000 was the platform used for TCR repertoire sequencing. Processing in the source paper ran as follows. Repertoires were assessed using TRBV/TRBJ rearrangement plots, CDR3 size and DJ length profiles, and Simpson's diversity index. Whichever DNA sequence was most abundant in the deep sequencing data was defined as the immunodominant clone. CDR3 amino acid sequences were checked for sharing across subjects and were also compared against the VDJdb database and published repertoires. TCRdb reprocessing: public reads trimmed at Q25 with fastp, clones called with MiXCR, in-frame beta chains kept. CDR3 protein sequences are deduplicated, and each keeps its most common genes and DNA. The V and J calls were determined by TCRdb, not by the authors. The sample contains fewer than 200,000 distinct CDR3 sequences, less than 60% of them found a single time. The leading ten clones occupy about 1.8% of the sample.

Points on this clonotype: Its antigen remains unidentified. No quality values exist for individual bases; no much larger clone is one base distant.

The TCR comes from a human donor with aplastic anemia. The sequence is built from TRBV9 and TRBJ2-1; the D region possibly corresponds to TRBD2 (5 bases align). Sequencing was performed on sorted CD4+, CD8+, or CD8+CD57+ T cells (not recorded which) from PBMCs. In nucleotide form, the sequence is TGTGCCAGCAGCCCCGGGACCTACAATGAGCAGTTCTTC. Its protein is CASSPGTYNEQFF.